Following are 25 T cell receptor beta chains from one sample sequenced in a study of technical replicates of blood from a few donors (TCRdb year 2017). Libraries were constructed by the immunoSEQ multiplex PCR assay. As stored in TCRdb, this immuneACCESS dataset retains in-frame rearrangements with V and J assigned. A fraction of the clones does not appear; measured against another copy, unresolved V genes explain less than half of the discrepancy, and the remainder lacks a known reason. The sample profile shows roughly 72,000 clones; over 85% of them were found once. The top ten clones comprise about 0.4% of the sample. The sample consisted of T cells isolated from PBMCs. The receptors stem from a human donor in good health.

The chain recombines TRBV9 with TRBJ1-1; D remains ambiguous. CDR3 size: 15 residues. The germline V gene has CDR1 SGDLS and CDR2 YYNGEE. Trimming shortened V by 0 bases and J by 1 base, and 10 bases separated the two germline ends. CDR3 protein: CASSVVETTNTEAFF. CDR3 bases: TGTGCCAGCAGCGTAGTAGAGACAACGAACACTGAAGCTTTCTTT.

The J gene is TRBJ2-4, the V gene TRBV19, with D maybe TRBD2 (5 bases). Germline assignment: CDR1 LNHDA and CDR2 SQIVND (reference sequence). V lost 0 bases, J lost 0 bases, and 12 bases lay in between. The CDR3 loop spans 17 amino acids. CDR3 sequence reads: CASSIDGSSIAKNIQYF. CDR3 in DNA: TGTGCCAGTAGTATAGATGGGAGCTCAATAGCCAAAAACATTCAGTACTTC.

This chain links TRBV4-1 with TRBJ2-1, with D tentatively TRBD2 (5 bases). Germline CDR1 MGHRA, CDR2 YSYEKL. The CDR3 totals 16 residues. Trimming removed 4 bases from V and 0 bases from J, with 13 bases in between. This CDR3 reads CASSRLTGSSYNEQFF. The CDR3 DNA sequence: TGCGCCAGCAGCCGTTTGACGGGAAGCTCCTACAATGAGCAGTTCTTC.

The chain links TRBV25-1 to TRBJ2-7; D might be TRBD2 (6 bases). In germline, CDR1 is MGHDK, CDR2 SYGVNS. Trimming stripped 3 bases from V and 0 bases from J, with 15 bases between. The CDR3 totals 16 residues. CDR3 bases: TGTGCCAGCAGTGACCCGACTAGACAACTCTCCTACGAGCAGTACTTC. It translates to CASSDPTRQLSYEQYF.

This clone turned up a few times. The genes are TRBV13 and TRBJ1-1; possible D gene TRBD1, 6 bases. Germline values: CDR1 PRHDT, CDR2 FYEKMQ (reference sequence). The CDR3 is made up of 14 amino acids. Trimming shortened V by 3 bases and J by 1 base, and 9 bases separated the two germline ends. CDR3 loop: CASSFRQENTEAFF. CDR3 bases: TGTGCCAGCAGCTTTAGACAGGAGAACACTGAAGCTTTCTTT.

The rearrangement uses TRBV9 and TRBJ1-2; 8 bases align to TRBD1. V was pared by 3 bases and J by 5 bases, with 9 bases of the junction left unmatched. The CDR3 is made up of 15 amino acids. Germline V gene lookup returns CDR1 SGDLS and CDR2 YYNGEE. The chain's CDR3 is CASSAGGTGLYGYTF. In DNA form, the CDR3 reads TGTGCCAGCAGCGCTGGGGGGACAGGTCTATATGGCTACACCTTC.

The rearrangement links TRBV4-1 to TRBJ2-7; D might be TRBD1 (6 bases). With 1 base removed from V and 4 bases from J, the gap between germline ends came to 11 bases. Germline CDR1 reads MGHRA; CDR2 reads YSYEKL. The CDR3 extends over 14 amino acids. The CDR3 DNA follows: TGCGCCAGCAGCCAAGGGACAGATTTATACGAGCAGTACTTC. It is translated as CASSQGTDLYEQYF.

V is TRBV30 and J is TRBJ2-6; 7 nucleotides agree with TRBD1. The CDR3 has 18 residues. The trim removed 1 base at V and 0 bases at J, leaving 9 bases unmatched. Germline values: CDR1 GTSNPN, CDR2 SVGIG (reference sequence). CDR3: CAWSGLTGTTSGANVLTF. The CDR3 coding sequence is TGTGCCTGGAGTGGGTTGACAGGGACAACCTCTGGGGCCAACGTCCTGACTTTC.

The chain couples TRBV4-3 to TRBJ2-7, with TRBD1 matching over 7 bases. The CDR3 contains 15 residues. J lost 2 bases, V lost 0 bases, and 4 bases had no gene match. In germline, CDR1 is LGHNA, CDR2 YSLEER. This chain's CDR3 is CASSQETGIPYEQYF. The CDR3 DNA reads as TGCGCCAGCAGCCAAGAGACAGGGATACCCTACGAGCAGTACTTC.

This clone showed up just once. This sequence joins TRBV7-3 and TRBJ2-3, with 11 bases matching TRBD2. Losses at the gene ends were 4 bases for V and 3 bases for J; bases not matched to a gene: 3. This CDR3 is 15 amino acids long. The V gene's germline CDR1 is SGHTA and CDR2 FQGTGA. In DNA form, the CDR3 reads TGTGCCAGCAGCTCTAGCGGGAGGAGAACAGATACGCAGTATTTT. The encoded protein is CASSSSGRRTDTQYF.

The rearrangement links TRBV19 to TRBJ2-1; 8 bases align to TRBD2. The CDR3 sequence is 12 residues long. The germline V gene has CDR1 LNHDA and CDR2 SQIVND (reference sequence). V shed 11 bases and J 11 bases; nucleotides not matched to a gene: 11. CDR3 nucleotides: TGTGCCTCTAGAGCCCGGGAGGGCCAGCAGTTCTTC. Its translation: CASRAREGQQFF.

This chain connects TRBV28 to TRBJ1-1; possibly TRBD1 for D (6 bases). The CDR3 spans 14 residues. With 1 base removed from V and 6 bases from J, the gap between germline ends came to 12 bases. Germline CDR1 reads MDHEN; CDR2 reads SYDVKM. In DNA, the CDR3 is TGTGCCAGCAGTTTATCCCAGGGGTTACCTGAAGCTTTCTTT. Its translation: CASSLSQGLPEAFF.

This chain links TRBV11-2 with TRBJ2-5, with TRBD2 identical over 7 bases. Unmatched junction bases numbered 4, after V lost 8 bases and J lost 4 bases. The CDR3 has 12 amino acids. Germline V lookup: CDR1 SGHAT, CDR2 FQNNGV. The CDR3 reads CASHPGGETQYF. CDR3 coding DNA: TGTGCCAGCCACCCGGGGGGAGAGACCCAGTACTTC.

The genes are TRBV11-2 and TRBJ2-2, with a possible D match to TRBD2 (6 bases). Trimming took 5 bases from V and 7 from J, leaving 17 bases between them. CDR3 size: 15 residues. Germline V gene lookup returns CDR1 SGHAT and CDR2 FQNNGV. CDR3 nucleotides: TGTGCCAGCAGCACGGCGGGAAGTTGGAGCGGGGAGCTGTTTTTT. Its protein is CASSTAGSWSGELFF.

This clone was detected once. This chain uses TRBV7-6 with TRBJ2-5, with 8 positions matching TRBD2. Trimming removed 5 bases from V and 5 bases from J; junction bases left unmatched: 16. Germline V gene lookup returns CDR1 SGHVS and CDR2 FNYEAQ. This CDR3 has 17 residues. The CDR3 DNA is TGTGCCAGCAGCCCCGGCGCGAGCGGGAGTCGTTGGGAGACCCAGTACTTC. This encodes CASSPGASGSRWETQYF.

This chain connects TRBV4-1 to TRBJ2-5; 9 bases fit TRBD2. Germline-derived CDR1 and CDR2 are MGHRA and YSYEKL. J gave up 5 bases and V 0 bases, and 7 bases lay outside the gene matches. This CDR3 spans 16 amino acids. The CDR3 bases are TGCGCCAGCAGCCAAGATCGGAGCGGGAGGACTGAGACCCAGTACTTC. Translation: CASSQDRSGRTETQYF.

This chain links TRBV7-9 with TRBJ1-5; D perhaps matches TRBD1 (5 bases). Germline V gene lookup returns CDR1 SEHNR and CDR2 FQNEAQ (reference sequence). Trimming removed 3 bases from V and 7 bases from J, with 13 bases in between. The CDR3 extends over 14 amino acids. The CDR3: CASSLAGVGQPQHF. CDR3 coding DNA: TGTGCCAGCAGCTTGGCGGGGGTTGGGCAGCCCCAGCATTTT.

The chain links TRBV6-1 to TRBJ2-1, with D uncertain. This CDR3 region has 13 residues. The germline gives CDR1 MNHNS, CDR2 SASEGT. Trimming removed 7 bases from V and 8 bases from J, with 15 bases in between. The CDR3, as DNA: TGTGCCAGCATCTATTCCCGGGTAGATGAGCAGTTCTTC. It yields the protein CASIYSRVDEQFF.

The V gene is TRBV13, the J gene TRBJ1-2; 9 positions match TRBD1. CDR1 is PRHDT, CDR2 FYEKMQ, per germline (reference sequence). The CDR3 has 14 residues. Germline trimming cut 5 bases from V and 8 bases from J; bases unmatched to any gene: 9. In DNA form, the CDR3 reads TGTGCCAGCAGCCCTGGGACAGGGCCTTTGGGCTACACCTTC. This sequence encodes CASSPGTGPLGYTF.

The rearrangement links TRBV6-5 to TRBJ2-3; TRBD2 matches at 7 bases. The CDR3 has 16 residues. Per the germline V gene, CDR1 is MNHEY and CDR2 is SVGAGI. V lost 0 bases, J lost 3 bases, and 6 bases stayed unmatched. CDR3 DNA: TGTGCCAGCAGTTACTCGAGCGGGGAGAGGACAGATACGCAGTATTTT. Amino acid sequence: CASSYSSGERTDTQYF.

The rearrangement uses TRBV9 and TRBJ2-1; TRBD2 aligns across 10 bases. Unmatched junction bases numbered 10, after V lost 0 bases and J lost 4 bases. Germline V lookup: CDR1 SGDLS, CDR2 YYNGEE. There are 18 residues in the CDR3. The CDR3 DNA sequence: TGTGCCAGCAGCGTAGAACTAGCGGGAAGGGGAACGTACAATGAGCAGTTCTTC. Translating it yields CASSVELAGRGTYNEQFF.

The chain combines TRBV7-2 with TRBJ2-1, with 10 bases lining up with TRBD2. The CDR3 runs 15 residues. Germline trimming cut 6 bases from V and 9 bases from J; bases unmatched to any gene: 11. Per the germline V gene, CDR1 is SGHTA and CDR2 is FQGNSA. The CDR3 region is CASRASGSIQGEQFF. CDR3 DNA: TGTGCCAGCAGGGCTAGCGGGAGTATTCAGGGTGAGCAGTTCTTC. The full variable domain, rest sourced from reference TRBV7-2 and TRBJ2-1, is GAGVSQSPSNKVTEKGKDVELRCDPISGHTALYWYRQSLGQGLEFLIYFQGNSAPDKSGLPSDRFSAERTGGSVSTLTIQRTQQEDSAVYLCASRASGSIQGEQFFGPGTRLTVL.

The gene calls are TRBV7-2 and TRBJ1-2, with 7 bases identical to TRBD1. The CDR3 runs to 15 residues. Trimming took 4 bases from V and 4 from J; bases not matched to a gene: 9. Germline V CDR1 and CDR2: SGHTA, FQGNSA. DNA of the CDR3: TGTGCCAGCAGCTCTACCGGGACAGCCGTCTATGGCTACACCTTC. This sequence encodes CASSSTGTAVYGYTF.

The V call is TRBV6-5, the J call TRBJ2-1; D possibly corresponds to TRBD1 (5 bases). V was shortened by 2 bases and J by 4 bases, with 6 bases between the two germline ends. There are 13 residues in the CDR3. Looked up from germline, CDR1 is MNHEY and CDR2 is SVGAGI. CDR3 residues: CASSYQGYNEQFF. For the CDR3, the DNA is TGTGCCAGCAGTTACCAGGGTTACAATGAGCAGTTCTTC.

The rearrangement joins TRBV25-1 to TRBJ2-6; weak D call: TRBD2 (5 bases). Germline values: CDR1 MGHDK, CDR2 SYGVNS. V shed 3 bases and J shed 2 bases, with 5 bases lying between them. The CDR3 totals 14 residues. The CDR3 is CASSEEAGANVLTF. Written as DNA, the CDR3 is TGTGCCAGCAGTGAGGAGGCTGGGGCCAACGTCCTGACTTTC.